This TCR beta chain was identified in a study of T cells in Graves' hyperthyroidism and ophthalmopathy. Study-wide results and limits: The model's output predicted ophthalmopathy at a median of about 6.5 months prior to onset. Most expanded thyroid clonotypes above 0.001 also appeared in blood.

TCR beta CDR3 sequences were amplified from RNA transcripts. First-round RT-PCR of the TCR CDR3 relied on the HTBI primer set. TCRdb recomputed calls from the multiplex PCR reads with MiXCR, one row per CDR3 protein. The sample includes around 620,000 distinct CDR3 sequences, just over 45% of them seen just once. The CDR3 has 9 amino acids, counting both end residues. Germline CDR1 reads SEHNR; CDR2 reads FQNEAQ (reference sequence). Exclusion of patients followed from uncontrolled infection, other autoimmune disease, pregnancy or lactation. Diagnoses were made from clinical symptoms, serum measures (thyroxine and TRAb), thyroid ultrasound and orbital computed tomography. About this clonotype itself: Its antigen is unidentified. Since the CDR3 does not end with the conserved phenylalanine or tryptophan, this likely comes from a read error. No DNA is shown, since the ends of the CDR3 on it are uncertain; the CDR3 is the one TCRdb lists.

The origin of this receptor is an adult woman with Graves' disease, either hyperthyroidism or ophthalmopathy (not recorded which). The chain recombines TRBV7-9 with TRBJ1-3. The sample was peripheral blood or thyroid tissue (not recorded which). CDR3 loop: CASSLPGLA.